A selection of T cell receptor beta chains follows, all from one sample in a study of T cell changes during pregnancy in multiple sclerosis. Assay: immunoSEQ multiplex PCR; the TCRdb copy retains only in-frame clones and omits some. The sample has around 100,000 clones; 80% to 95% are singletons. Here the sequenced sample was peripheral blood, taken in the third trimester of pregnancy. These receptors all stem from a female donor with multiple sclerosis, enrolled in a pregnancy study. Each CDR3 is given with its conserved first and last residue. The D gene is left open where the match is weak. The listing skips clone size in some rows; elsewhere it reads once, few, many or a size class.

v_call	j_call	clone_size	d_call	cdr3_aa	cdr3_nt
TRBV28	TRBJ2-1	.	.	CASSLTGGHNEQFF	TGTGCCAGCAGTTTAACTGGCGGGCACAATGAGCAGTTCTTC
TRBV28	TRBJ1-2	.	.	CASSLSFWGGRGDGYTF	TGTGCCAGCAGTTTATCCTTTTGGGGGGGTCGAGGCGATGGCTACACCTTC
TRBV4-1	TRBJ1-1	once	.	CASSQGIWTAGSTEAFF	TGCGCCAGCAGCCAGGGGATTTGGACAGCCGGCAGCACTGAAGCTTTCTTT
TRBV15	TRBJ2-7	.	TRBD1	CATSRGTGGSYEQYF	TGTGCCACCAGCAGGGGAACAGGGGGCTCCTACGAGCAGTACTTC
TRBV28	TRBJ1-1	.	TRBD1	CASITGGARNTEAFF	TGTGCCAGCATTACAGGGGGCGCGAGGAACACTGAAGCTTTCTTT
TRBV5-5	TRBJ2-7	.	TRBD2	CASSRTSGMTYEQYF	TGTGCCAGCAGTCGGACTAGCGGGATGACCTACGAGCAGTACTTC
TRBV5-4	TRBJ2-2	.	.	CASSLGRGTGELFF	TGTGCCAGCAGCTTGGGGCGGGGTACCGGGGAGCTGTTTTTT
TRBV27	TRBJ2-7	once	.	CASSADRVGRYEQYF	TGTGCCAGCAGTGCCGACAGGGTGGGGAGGTACGAGCAGTACTTC
TRBV6-1	TRBJ1-6	.	.	CASRTEYNSPLHF	TGTGCCAGCCGGACAGAGTATAATTCACCCCTCCACTTT
TRBV2	TRBJ1-3	.	.	CASSRRQAVGNTIYF	TGTGCCAGCAGCCGACGACAGGCCGTAGGAAACACCATATATTTT
TRBV5-1	TRBJ1-6	.	.	CASSLDGTGNSPLHF	TGCGCCAGCAGCTTGGACGGGACTGGCAATTCACCCCTCCACTTT
TRBV2	TRBJ2-7	.	.	CASRGSEQYF	TGTGCCAGCCGAGGGTCCGAGCAGTACTTC
TRBV30	TRBJ1-6	.	TRBD1	CAWSLSGTGDSPLHF	TGTGCCTGGAGCCTTTCCGGGACAGGGGATTCACCCCTCCACTTT
TRBV30	TRBJ1-1	once	TRBD1	CAWNYRGNTEAFF	TGTGCCTGGAATTACAGGGGAAACACTGAAGCTTTCTTT
TRBV10-2	TRBJ1-2	.	.	CASSPPGGERGYGYTF	TGCGCCAGCAGTCCCCCTGGGGGGGAGCGGGGGTATGGCTACACCTTC
TRBV6-5	TRBJ2-1	.	.	CASSRDSYNEQFF	TGTGCCAGCAGTAGAGACTCCTACAATGAGCAGTTCTTC
TRBV5-6	TRBJ1-2	.	.	CASSVVSSGSGYTF	TGTGCCAGCAGCGTGGTGAGCAGCGGAAGCGGCTACACCTTC
TRBV2	TRBJ2-3	.	TRBD1	CASSGDRVTQYF	TGTGCCAGCAGTGGAGACAGGGTTACGCAGTATTTT
TRBV5-4	TRBJ1-2	.	.	CASSSIGDYGYTF	TGTGCCAGCAGCTCGATCGGGGACTATGGCTACACCTTC
TRBV12-2	TRBJ1-2	.	.	CASRLPGSGYTF	TGTGCAAGTCGCTTACCGGGGTCTGGCTACACCTTC
TRBV6-5	TRBJ1-1	.	.	CASSYSTRVATEAFF	TGTGCCAGCAGTTACTCGACGAGGGTAGCCACTGAAGCTTTCTTT
TRBV5-1	TRBJ2-6	.	TRBD2	CASSLVGQRGISGANVLTF	TGCGCCAGCAGCTTGGTCGGTCAGCGGGGGATCTCTGGGGCCAACGTCCTGACTTTC
TRBV10-3	TRBJ2-3	.	TRBD2	CAISRPGGKTDTQYF	TGTGCCATCAGTCGTCCGGGAGGGAAAACAGATACGCAGTATTTT
TRBV27	TRBJ1-1	.	.	CASSLSIGGRTEAFF	TGTGCCAGCAGTTTAAGTATAGGAGGGAGGACTGAAGCTTTCTTT
TRBV4-2	TRBJ2-1	.	TRBD2	CASSQVKPSGGYSYNEQFF	TGTGCCAGCAGCCAAGTGAAGCCTAGCGGGGGTTACTCCTACAATGAGCAGTTCTTC
TRBV7-2	TRBJ1-6	few	.	CASSYQGGNSPLHF	TGTGCCAGCAGCTATCAGGGCGGTAATTCACCCCTCCACTTT
TRBV6-5	TRBJ2-7	.	TRBD1	CASKTTGSYEQYF	TGTGCCAGCAAAACGACAGGGTCCTACGAGCAGTACTTC
TRBV28	TRBJ2-1	.	.	CASSFPLLVGSSYNEQFF	TGTGCCAGCAGTTTTCCCCTCCTAGTGGGGAGCTCCTACAATGAGCAGTTCTTC
TRBV5-4	TRBJ1-1	.	.	CASSLHGIGGTEAFF	TGTGCCAGCAGCTTACACGGGATTGGAGGGACTGAAGCTTTCTTT
TRBV15	TRBJ2-7	.	TRBD2	CATSRDRAGGFEQYF	TGTGCCACCAGCAGAGACAGGGCGGGAGGATTCGAGCAGTACTTC
TRBV28	TRBJ2-7	.	TRBD1	CASADRDVEQYF	TGTGCCAGCGCCGACAGGGACGTCGAGCAGTACTTC
TRBV27	TRBJ1-5	.	.	CASSLDQGSQPQHF	TGTGCCAGCAGCCTAGACCAGGGTTCGCAGCCCCAGCATTTT
TRBV30	TRBJ1-2	.	.	CACPTSRNYGYTF	TGTGCCTGCCCTACTTCGAGAAACTATGGCTACACCTTC
TRBV18	TRBJ1-2	.	.	CASSLEEGYTF	TGTGCCAGCTCACTAGAAGAGGGCTACACCTTC
TRBV5-1	TRBJ1-1	.	.	CASSLGVTSEAFF	TGCGCCAGCAGCTTAGGGGTCACCTCTGAAGCTTTCTTT
TRBV16	TRBJ2-3	once	.	CASSQGAEWGTDTQYF	TGTGCCAGCAGCCAAGGCGCGGAGTGGGGCACAGATACGCAGTATTTT
TRBV6-6	TRBJ2-3	.	.	CASSSSVYTDTQYF	TGTGCCAGCAGTTCTAGCGTTTACACAGATACGCAGTATTTT
TRBV7-3	TRBJ2-1	.	TRBD1	CASSPGGQGAYNEQFF	TGTGCCAGCAGCCCAGGAGGACAGGGGGCCTACAATGAGCAGTTCTTC
TRBV28	TRBJ1-1	.	TRBD1	CASSLPMTGGATEAFF	TGTGCCAGCAGTTTACCCATGACAGGGGGCGCGACTGAAGCTTTCTTT
TRBV10-3	TRBJ1-2	.	TRBD1	CAISDSLSGDRERGYTF	TGTGCCATCAGTGATTCCCTCTCCGGGGACAGGGAACGGGGCTACACCTTC
TRBV19	TRBJ1-6	few	TRBD1	CASKTGGASSPLHF	TGTGCCAGTAAAACAGGGGGCGCAAGTTCACCCCTCCACTTT
TRBV2	TRBJ2-2	.	TRBD1	CASSARTGNTGELFF	TGTGCCAGCAGTGCTAGGACAGGGAACACCGGGGAGCTGTTTTTT
TRBV13	TRBJ2-1	.	.	CASRGGVNEQFF	TGTGCCAGCCGAGGGGGTGTTAATGAGCAGTTCTTC
TRBV5-5	TRBJ1-2	few	.	CASSFREGGYTF	TGTGCCAGCAGCTTTCGGGAGGGTGGCTACACCTTC
TRBV19	TRBJ1-6	.	.	CASSNRGTPLHF	TGTGCCAGTAGTAATAGGGGTACACCCCTCCACTTT
TRBV6-5	TRBJ1-3	.	TRBD1	CASGETGDRNTIYF	TGTGCCAGCGGCGAGACAGGGGATAGAAACACCATATATTTT
TRBV6-1	TRBJ1-2	.	.	CASSLSLRDGYTF	TGTGCCAGCAGTCTAAGCCTCAGGGATGGCTACACCTTC
TRBV29-1	TRBJ2-7	.	.	CSVYTSSSYEQYF	TGCAGCGTTTACACTTCTAGCTCCTACGAGCAGTACTTC
TRBV30	TRBJ2-5	.	.	CAWSLYGGVETQYF	TGTGCCTGGAGTTTATATGGCGGGGTGGAGACCCAGTACTTC
TRBV6-1	TRBJ1-1	.	TRBD1	CASTPTGGRTEAFF	TGTGCCAGCACCCCGACAGGGGGTCGGACTGAAGCTTTCTTT